A single sample gave rise to the 27 T cell receptor beta chains below, sequenced in a study of spatial heterogeneity in lung cancer. Specified time point: blood at routine non-recurrence follow-up after resection. The authors sequenced whole RNA from tumor, nontumor lung or frozen PBMC without sorting. TCRdb analysed the 5' RACE reads with MiXCR anew, one entry per CDR3 protein. Altogether about 120,000 distinct CDR3 sequences are present, 9% to 15% being singletons, with the ten largest covering around 17%. The sample here was PBMCs, taken at follow-up. These receptors all stem from a male donor with early-stage non-small cell lung cancer.

This clonotype was observed a handful of times. This sequence joins TRBV2 and TRBJ1-2, with 10 bases identical to TRBD1. The CDR3 is 15 residues long. Germline loops: CDR1 SNHLY, CDR2 FYNNEI. V shed 5 bases, J shed 4 bases, and the junction held 7 bases outside the gene matches. CDR3 nucleotide sequence: TGTGCCAGCAGTTCCCGGGACAGGGGCGTCTATGGCTACACCTTC. This sequence encodes CASSSRDRGVYGYTF.

The rearrangement links TRBV6-5 to TRBJ2-7; 7 nucleotides align to TRBD2. This CDR3 is 12 amino acids long. The junction had 6 bases not matched to a gene; V was cut back by 10 bases and J by 3 bases. Germline V lookup: CDR1 MNHEY, CDR2 SVGAGI. The CDR3: CATVGRVYEQYF. CDR3 DNA sequence: TGTGCCACCGTGGGGAGGGTCTACGAGCAGTACTTC.

This clonotype was seen only a few times. V and J are TRBV10-3 and TRBJ1-1; D not resolved. Germline assignment: CDR1 ENHRY and CDR2 SYGVKD. Trimming shortened V by 6 bases and J by 1 base, and 6 bases separated the two germline ends. The CDR3 totals 12 residues. CDR3 residues: CAISSGNTEAFF. The CDR3 region has the DNA TGTGCCATCAGCAGTGGGAACACTGAAGCTTTCTTT.

The sample holds a few counts of this clonotype. The chain couples TRBV25-1 to TRBJ1-1; no clear D. CDR3 size: 15 residues. Germline CDR1 reads MGHDK; CDR2 reads SYGVNS. V lost 1 base and J lost 4, with 13 bases in between. CDR3 loop: CASSEFRVPATEAFF. In DNA, the CDR3 is TGTGCCAGCAGTGAATTTCGGGTGCCCGCCACTGAAGCTTTCTTT.

The gene calls are TRBV2 and TRBJ1-5; a weak D match, TRBD1 (5 bases). The germline V gene encodes CDR1 SNHLY and CDR2 FYNNEI. V was cut by 3 bases and J by 5 bases, with 8 bases left in between. The CDR3 is 13 residues long. CDR3 bases: TGTGCCAGCAGTGACGGGGGGTATCAGCCCCAGCATTTT. It specifies CASSDGGYQPQHF.

This clonotype showed up just a few times. CDR3 amino acids: CASTRGGTNEKLFF. CDR3 coding DNA: TGTGCCAGCACCAGGGGAGGCACTAATGAAAAACTGTTTTTT. J is TRBJ1-4 and V is TRBV11-2; D perhaps matches TRBD1 (6 bases). Germline V gene lookup returns CDR1 SGHAT and CDR2 FQNNGV. This CDR3 region has 14 residues. Trimming removed 7 bases at V and 2 bases at J, with 11 bases between.

V is TRBV7-9 and J is TRBJ2-7; the match to TRBD1 covers 8 bases. The germline V gene has CDR1 SEHNR and CDR2 FQNEAQ (reference sequence). V shed 5 bases and J 3 bases; nucleotides not matched to a gene: 3. The CDR3 covers 13 residues. CDR3 nucleotide sequence: TGTGCCAGCAGCACTGACAGGGGCTACGAGCAGTACTTC. Its translation: CASSTDRGYEQYF.

This clonotype was counted ten times or more. The chain is built from TRBV4-1 and TRBJ2-5; TRBD2 matches 12 bases. Germline V gene sequence: CDR1 MGHRA, CDR2 YSYEKL. After removal of 4 bases from V and 2 bases from J, the junction contained 5 bases not matched to a gene. There are 16 residues in the CDR3. The CDR3 spells CASSLTTSGGQETQYF. DNA for the CDR3: TGCGCCAGCAGCCTAACGACTAGCGGGGGACAAGAGACCCAGTACTTC.

This clonotype showed up many times. V usage is TRBV19 and J usage is TRBJ1-5; TRBD1 agrees at 10 bases. The ends lost 4 bases at V and 4 bases at J; junction bases unmatched: 7. The germline CDR1 and CDR2 sequences are LNHDA and SQIVND (reference sequence). CDR3 size: 16 residues. The CDR3 protein is CASSRGPGQGNQPQHF. In DNA form, the CDR3 reads TGTGCCAGTAGTAGGGGACCGGGACAGGGGAATCAGCCCCAGCATTTT.

The sample holds a few counts of this clonotype. J is TRBJ1-2 and V is TRBV12-3 or TRBV12-4, with TRBD1 matching over 12 bases. With V trimmed by 7 bases and J by 7 bases, 4 bases remained unmatched. The CDR3 is 13 residues long. The CDR3 here is CASKRDRGPGYTF. CDR3 sequence (DNA): TGTGCCAGCAAGAGGGACAGGGGGCCTGGCTACACCTTC.

This chain links TRBV4-2 with TRBJ2-5; D might be TRBD1 or TRBD2, each matching 6 bases. The CDR3 loop spans 15 amino acids. Germline assignment: CDR1 LGHNA and CDR2 YNFKEQ. V was cut by 4 bases and J by 4 bases, with 16 bases left in between. As DNA, the CDR3 is TGTGCCAGCAGCCTTAGTCCGGGGGCAGGAGAGACCCAGTACTTC. Translation: CASSLSPGAGETQYF.

The V call is TRBV28, the J call TRBJ1-5; D not certain. V lost 5 bases and J lost 5, with 7 bases in between. The CDR3 runs to 12 residues. Germline assignment: CDR1 MDHEN and CDR2 SYDVKM. The CDR3 is CASSRPDQPQHF. CDR3 coding DNA: TGTGCCAGCAGTAGGCCCGATCAGCCCCAGCATTTT. Using reference TRBV28 and TRBJ1-5 for the parts outside the CDR3, the full variable domain is DVKVTQSSRYLVKRTGEKVFLECVQDMDHENMFWYRQDPGLGLRLIYFSYDVKMKEKGDIPEGYSVSREKKERFSLILESASTNQTSMYLCASSRPDQPQHFGDGTRLSIL.

The chain joins TRBV20-1 to TRBJ2-5, with unresolved D. This CDR3 contains 13 residues. The germline CDR1 and CDR2 sequences are DFQATT and SNEGSKA (reference sequence). Trimming shortened V by 4 bases and J by 2 bases, and 11 bases separated the two germline ends. The CDR3 loop reads CSAIVGVQETQYF. In DNA, the CDR3 is TGCAGTGCTATAGTGGGTGTTCAAGAGACCCAGTACTTC.

This clonotype was counted ten times or more. This chain joins TRBV15 and TRBJ1-1; D ambiguous. Trimming cost V 4 bases and J 1 base, with 7 bases left between them. In germline, CDR1 is LNHNV, CDR2 YYDKDF (reference sequence). The CDR3 totals 13 residues. CDR3 region: CATSTHGNTEAFF. In DNA, the CDR3 is TGTGCCACCAGCACGCACGGGAACACTGAAGCTTTCTTT.

This clonotype has more than one count but fewer than ten. This chain joins TRBV20-1 and TRBJ2-7; 8 bases line up with TRBD2. V was pared by 5 bases and J by 8 bases, with 14 bases of the junction left unmatched. Germline V gene sequence: CDR1 DFQATT, CDR2 SNEGSKA (reference sequence). The CDR3 spans 14 residues. The chain's CDR3 is CSAPQAGGPTKQYF. The CDR3 coding sequence is TGCAGTGCTCCCCAGGCGGGAGGACCTACGAAGCAGTACTTC.

Comments on this clonotype: It may be a read error: a sequence one base away is much more abundant. The V gene is TRBV7-2, the J gene TRBJ2-1, with D possibly matching TRBD2 (6 bases). From germline, CDR1 is SGHTA and CDR2 FQGNSA. The CDR3 consists of 15 residues. The V gene lost 2 bases and the J gene lost 4 bases, with 12 bases spanning the gap. The DNA for the CDR3 is TGTGCCAGCAGCTTATCGTACGGAGGGTACAATGAGCAGTTCTTC. Translated, it gives CASSLSYGGYNEQFF.

This clonotype was seen repeatedly, ten times or more. The genes are TRBV7-6 and TRBJ2-5; no definite D call. Between the trimmed V and J ends, which lost 1 base and 0 bases, there was a span of 9 bases. The CDR3 totals 15 residues. Per the germline V gene, CDR1 is SGHVS and CDR2 is FNYEAQ. The CDR3 DNA sequence: TGTGCCAGCAGCTTAGAGCCGGGCTACCAAGAGACCCAGTACTTC. Residues: CASSLEPGYQETQYF.

This clonotype showed up just a few times. The V gene is TRBV20-1, the J gene TRBJ2-7; D tentatively reads TRBD1 or TRBD2 (5 bases each). Between the trimmed V and J ends, which lost 6 bases and 1 base, there was a span of 16 bases. CDR3 length: 14 amino acids. The germline gives CDR1 DFQATT, CDR2 SNEGSKA (reference sequence). The CDR3 DNA reads as TGCAGTGCCACCTCCGGGACCTCTTCCTACGAGCAGTACTTC. This gives the protein CSATSGTSSYEQYF.

Judged by abundance, this clonotype is medium-sized (0.01 to 0.1%). CDR3 sequence reads: CSASSDDNEQFF. DNA of the CDR3: TGCAGTGCTAGCTCGGATGACAATGAGCAGTTCTTC. The rearrangement links TRBV20-1 to TRBJ2-1; no reliable D call. This CDR3 comprises 12 residues. In germline, CDR1 is DFQATT, CDR2 SNEGSKA (reference sequence). The ends were cut back, 3 bases at V and 5 bases at J, with 8 bases in the middle.

The chain links TRBV7-8 to TRBJ2-7; possibly TRBD1 for D (6 bases). Between the trimmed V and J ends, which lost 4 bases and 7 bases, there was a span of 20 bases. Germline V gene lookup returns CDR1 SGHVS and CDR2 FQNEAQ. This CDR3 has 15 amino acids. The CDR3 DNA is TGTGCCAGCAGCTCCCCTCAGGGGTCCCGGGGAGAGCAGTACTTC. It translates to CASSSPQGSRGEQYF.

The sample holds a few counts of this clonotype. V is TRBV7-2 and J is TRBJ1-1, with D uncertain. CDR3 size: 13 residues. V lost 3 bases, J lost 1 base, and 6 bases lay in between. Germline assignment: CDR1 SGHTA and CDR2 FQGNSA. The CDR3 sequence: CASSFSRNTEAFF. CDR3 in DNA: TGTGCCAGCAGCTTTTCGCGGAACACTGAAGCTTTCTTT.

This clonotype was recorded a few times. This chain uses TRBV28 with TRBJ2-2; D is unclear. V was shortened by 3 bases and J by 0 bases, with 11 bases between the two germline ends. In germline, CDR1 is MDHEN, CDR2 SYDVKM. The CDR3 runs 16 residues. CDR3 in amino acids: CASSLGRSANTGELFF. CDR3 in DNA: TGTGCCAGCAGTTTGGGTAGGAGCGCGAACACCGGGGAGCTGTTTTTT.

This rearrangement joins TRBV10-3 to TRBJ1-2, with 11 positions matching TRBD1. Trimming removed 2 bases from V and 3 bases from J; junction bases left unmatched: 2. CDR3 length: 15 residues. Germline-derived CDR1 and CDR2 are ENHRY and SYGVKD. CDR3 sequence: CAISERTGGHYGYTF. The CDR3 nucleotides read TGTGCCATCAGTGAGAGGACAGGGGGCCACTATGGCTACACCTTC.

V usage is TRBV9 and J usage is TRBJ1-5; the D gene is possibly TRBD1 (6 bases). The CDR3 contains 13 residues. CDR1 and CDR2 (germline): SGDLS, YYNGEE. V was shortened by 3 bases and J by 5 bases, with 9 bases between the two germline ends. This CDR3 reads CASSGGGYQPQHF. As DNA, the CDR3 is TGTGCCAGCAGCGGAGGGGGGTATCAGCCCCAGCATTTT.

This clonotype was detected ten times or more. The chain couples TRBV28 to TRBJ1-5; TRBD1 agrees at 7 bases. V trimming: 4 bases; J trimming: 0 bases; junction bases outside the gene matches: 12. The CDR3 runs 18 residues. The germline CDR1 and CDR2 sequences are MDHEN and SYDVKM. CDR3 in amino acids: CASSSRTGRRSSNQPQHF. The CDR3 nucleotides are TGTGCCAGCAGTTCCAGGACAGGTAGACGATCTAGCAATCAGCCCCAGCATTTT.

This clonotype was recorded many times. The J gene is TRBJ2-5, the V gene TRBV15; no definite D call. V lost 5 bases and J 0 bases, leaving 7 bases between the germline ends. Germline V lookup: CDR1 LNHNV, CDR2 YYDKDF (reference sequence). The CDR3 is 13 residues long. The CDR3 nucleotides read TGTGCCACCAGCCCTCGTTACCAAGAGACCCAGTACTTC. Encoded protein: CATSPRYQETQYF.

In its sample, this clonotype was seen a few times. The chain links TRBV9 to TRBJ1-2; D call uncertain. V dropped 3 bases and J dropped 6 bases, with 9 bases sitting between them. The CDR3 covers 12 residues. Per the germline V gene, CDR1 is SGDLS and CDR2 is YYNGEE. The CDR3 coding sequence is TGTGCCAGCAGCGCCTCCAGAAATGGCTACACCTTC. Its translation is CASSASRNGYTF.